This T cell receptor (beta chain) was retrieved from a study of cytomegalovirus exposure and HLA in healthy donors. Study summary: Findings of an earlier analysis included around 120 million unique TCR beta sequences from 200 million or so T cells.

General study results and limits: Later examination showed HLA-associated TCR beta chains had greater clonal expansion than equally common others. Segments of the TCR beta V type were, in most cases, productive about 87% or about 30% of the time in an earlier analysis.

The primer mix had 60 Vbeta and 13 Jbeta primers. As processed by the authors: Among the unique TCR beta chains that a later analysis counted, 75 million to 85 million in all, 9.5 million to 12 million were shared. Using immunoSEQ multiplex PCR, the repertoire was profiled, and TCRdb retains in-frame clones only, with some absent. The V and J calls and clone size were taken over from that table, and D and trimming were inferred from the DNA. Of over 150,000 clones in the sample, 70% to 85% were seen once. A remark on this clone: Its antigen is undetermined.

This clonotype was sampled from a boy aged 2 to 10 in good health and CMV-seronegative. Material: PBMCs.

The CDR3 here is CASSSRPRGQVATNEKLFF. CDR3 in DNA: TGTGCCAGCAGCTCCCGCCCCAGGGGGCAGGTTGCAACTAATGAAAAACTGTTTTTT. The chain joins TRBV7-6 to TRBJ1-4, with 8 bases matching TRBD1. After removal of 4 bases from V and 0 bases from J, the junction contained 13 bases not matched to a gene. CDR3 length equals 19 residues. CDR1 SGHVS and CDR2 FNYEAQ come from the germline V gene.